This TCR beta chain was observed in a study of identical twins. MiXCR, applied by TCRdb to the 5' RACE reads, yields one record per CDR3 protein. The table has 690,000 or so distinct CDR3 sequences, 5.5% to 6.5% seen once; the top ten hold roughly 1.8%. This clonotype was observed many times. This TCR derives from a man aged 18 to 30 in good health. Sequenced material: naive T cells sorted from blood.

CDR3 nucleotide sequence: TGTGCCAGCAGCCCGGACGGAGAACATGAGCAGTTCTTC. It codes for CASSPDGEHEQFF. The genes are TRBV3-1 and TRBJ2-1, with D unresolved. V lost 4 bases to trimming and J lost 8 bases, with 12 bases between them. Germline V gives CDR1 LGHDT, CDR2 YNNKEL (reference sequence). The CDR3 contains 13 residues.